This T cell receptor beta chain derives from a study of T cells after yellow fever vaccination. TCRdb re-called the 5' RACE reads through MiXCR, storing one row per CDR3 protein. This table has approximately 300,000 distinct CDR3 sequences, approximately 9% appearing once. Trimming removed 4 bases from V and 5 bases from J, with 15 bases in between. In germline, CDR1 is SGHRS, CDR2 YFSETQ. CDR3 length: 14 amino acids. The source of this sequence is a man in his late teens or twenties who received the YFV17D yellow fever vaccine. Material: PBMCs, obtained on the day of the first yellow fever vaccination. The V and J genes are TRBV5-1 and TRBJ2-5; possibly TRBD2 for D (6 bases). The CDR3 here is CASSPVLAHETQYF. CDR3 nucleotides: TGCGCCAGCAGCCCGGTCCTAGCGCACGAGACCCAGTACTTC.